A single sample is the source of the 26 T cell receptor beta chains below, sequenced in a study of blood T cell repertoires in COVID-19 (dated by TCRdb to 2020 to 2021). Receptor amplification or capture employed the immunoSEQ multiplex PCR assay. In TCRdb, the immuneACCESS table is reduced to in-frame sequences with V and J assigned. These tables do not hold every clone; where another copy was compared, an unresolved V gene accounts for under half, and the others remain unexplained. The sample table lists some 20,000 clones, over 75% of them with a count of one. Around 64% of the sample lies in the top ten. The sequencing sample was made of peripheral blood. These receptors were collected from an elderly man with acute or convalescent COVID-19.

This clone was picked up one time. This sequence joins TRBV10-3 and TRBJ2-1; 8 bases are shared with TRBD2. The CDR3 loop spans 16 amino acids. V lost 5 bases to trimming and J lost 0 bases; unmatched junction nucleotides: 6. Germline CDR1 ENHRY, CDR2 SYGVKD. The CDR3 loop reads CAISPGLGGSYNEQFF. The CDR3 nucleotides are TGTGCCATCAGTCCGGGACTAGGGGGCTCCTACAATGAGCAGTTCTTC.

In this sample, this clone turned up many times. The chain uses TRBV4-2 and TRBJ2-7; 8 nucleotides agree with TRBD1. V gave up 0 bases and J gave up 2 bases; unmatched junction bases: 6. CDR3 length: 16 amino acids. Germline V gene data show CDR1 as LGHNA and CDR2 as YNFKEQ. CDR3 DNA: TGTGCCAGCAGCCAAGATCCCGGGACAGGTGCCTACGAGCAGTACTTC. Residues: CASSQDPGTGAYEQYF.

The chain employs TRBV7-2 and TRBJ2-3; D is possibly TRBD2 (7 bases). CDR1 is SGHTA, CDR2 FQGNSA, per germline. Trimming removed 5 bases from V and 6 bases from J, with 21 bases in between. This CDR3 is built from 16 residues. The CDR3 DNA sequence: TGTGCCAGCAGCCCACCTGGGGGGGGGCCTTTGGATACGCAGTATTTT. It specifies CASSPPGGGPLDTQYF.

This clone was picked up a small number of times. The V and J genes are TRBV7-2 and TRBJ1-3; D possibly corresponds to TRBD1 (5 bases). The CDR3 consists of 15 residues. CDR1 SGHTA and CDR2 FQGNSA come from the germline V gene. The V end was cut by 5 bases, the J end by 1 base, with 12 bases between. The DNA of the CDR3 is TGTGCCAGCAGCCCCCTGGGGGGTTCTGGAAACACCATATATTTT. This sequence encodes CASSPLGGSGNTIYF.

For the CDR3, the DNA is TGTGCCAGTAGTATACCGGCTAGCGGGGCCGGGGAGCTGTTTTTT. Amino acids: CASSIPASGAGELFF. This chain connects TRBV19 to TRBJ2-2; 9 bases align to TRBD2. V was clipped by 2 bases and J by 6 bases; unmatched bases: 4. Germline CDR1 is LNHDA and CDR2 is SQIVND (reference sequence). This CDR3 comprises 15 residues.

The V and J genes are TRBV4-2 and TRBJ1-5; 7 bases agree with TRBD1. Germline CDR1 and CDR2: LGHNA and YNFKEQ. The CDR3 sequence is 17 residues long. With V trimmed by 3 bases and J by 3 bases, 11 bases remained unmatched. The CDR3 DNA reads TGTGCCAGCAGCCATTCCTTCCGGGGGACAGACAATCAGCCCCAGCATTTT. Its translation: CASSHSFRGTDNQPQHF.

The rearrangement joins TRBV4-2 to TRBJ2-3; D is perhaps TRBD1 (5 bases). The germline CDR1 and CDR2 sequences are LGHNA and YNFKEQ. The CDR3 is made up of 15 amino acids. Trimming left V 1 base short and J 0 bases short, with 8 bases between. The CDR3 nucleotides read TGTGCCAGCAGCCAAGGGACACTCAGCACAGATACGCAGTATTTT. Protein: CASSQGTLSTDTQYF.

This chain uses TRBV3-1 (or the pseudogene TRBV3-2) with TRBJ2-3; 8 positions match TRBD1. The germline gives CDR1 LGHDT, CDR2 YNNKEL (reference sequence). V lost 6 bases, J lost 2 bases, and 16 bases stayed unmatched. The CDR3 totals 18 residues. CDR3 sequence: CASRPDETTGDVTDTQYF. The CDR3 DNA is TGTGCCAGCAGACCTGATGAGACGACAGGGGATGTCACAGATACGCAGTATTTT.

V gene TRBV7-8 combines with J gene TRBJ1-5; a possible D gene is TRBD1 (5 bases). The V gene lost 5 bases and the J gene lost 0 bases, with 11 bases spanning the gap. The CDR3 has 15 residues. Per the germline V gene, CDR1 is SGHVS and CDR2 is FQNEAQ. CDR3 protein: CASSLRTGSNQPQHF. DNA for the CDR3: TGTGCCAGCAGCCTCCGTACAGGTAGCAATCAGCCCCAGCATTTT.

Here the CDR3 DNA reads TGTGCCTGGACCCCAGGGCCTTTTAATCAGCCCCAGCATTTT. Its translation is CAWTPGPFNQPQHF. The V and J genes are TRBV30 and TRBJ1-5, with D perhaps TRBD1 (5 bases). CDR3 length: 14 residues. The germline V and J ends were trimmed by 4 bases and 4 bases, with 14 bases remaining between them. CDR1 and CDR2 (germline): GTSNPN, SVGIG (reference sequence).

The gene calls are TRBV6-1 and TRBJ2-7, with a tentative D call TRBD1 (6 bases). CDR1 and CDR2 (germline): MNHNS, SASEGT. V was cut by 3 bases and J by 0 bases, with 12 bases left in between. The CDR3 extends over 15 amino acids. This CDR3 is CASSDPGHLSYEQYF. The CDR3 DNA sequence: TGTGCCAGCAGTGACCCGGGACACCTCTCCTACGAGCAGTACTTC.

The chain joins TRBV21-1 to TRBJ2-1; the table names TRBD1, a call not compared with the DNA. TRBV21-1 is shown as a pseudogene. The CDR3 extends over 18 amino acids. Written as DNA, the CDR3 is TGTGCCAGCAGCAAAGGTGAGGCCAGGGGTGTGAGTTACAATGAGCAGTTCTTC. This sequence encodes CASSKGEARGVSYNEQFF.

V is TRBV27 and J is TRBJ2-5; 7 bases align to TRBD2. V lost 5 bases, J lost 3 bases, and 9 bases stayed unmatched. CDR1 is MNHEY and CDR2 is SMNVEV in the germline V gene (reference sequence). This CDR3 is built from 15 residues. CDR3 in DNA: TGTGCCAGCAGTCCCCCGGGACTACTCAAAGAGACCCAGTACTTC. The encoded protein is CASSPPGLLKETQYF.

This clone was observed a few times. The V gene is TRBV4-3, the J gene TRBJ1-5; a weak D match, TRBD1 (5 bases). CDR3 length equals 15 residues. The ends were cut back, 0 bases at V and 6 bases at J, with 12 bases in the middle. From germline, CDR1 is LGHNA and CDR2 YSLEER. CDR3 coding DNA: TGCGCCAGCAGCCAAGATCGGGCAGGGCCTCAGCCCCAGCATTTT. Protein sequence: CASSQDRAGPQPQHF.

J is TRBJ2-7 and V is TRBV18, with 7 bases fitting TRBD1. The V segment lost 0 bases and the J segment 1 base; nucleotides outside the gene matches: 6. In germline, CDR1 is KGHSH, CDR2 LQKENI. There are 16 residues in the CDR3. The CDR3 DNA follows: TGTGCCAGCTCACCACCGGTACAGGGGATTTCCTACGAGCAGTACTTC. This sequence encodes CASSPPVQGISYEQYF.

The chain couples TRBV5-3 to TRBJ2-3; D unclear. TRBV5-3 is reported as an ORF; its role is uncertain. V dropped 2 bases and J dropped 0 bases, with 13 bases sitting between them. The CDR3 loop spans 16 amino acids. The CDR3 is CARSFLIRSSTDTQYF. The CDR3 coding sequence is TGTGCCAGAAGCTTTTTGATCCGGTCTAGCACAGATACGCAGTATTTT.

The V and J genes are TRBV6-5 and TRBJ2-6, with D possibly being TRBD2 (6 bases). The V gene's germline CDR1 is MNHEY and CDR2 SVGAGI. The CDR3 covers 14 residues. The V end lost 6 bases, the J end lost 4 bases, and 10 bases lay between the germline ends. Here the CDR3 reads CASRGGGGANVLTF. CDR3 nucleotide sequence: TGTGCCAGCAGGGGAGGAGGCGGGGCCAACGTCCTGACTTTC.

The CDR3 coding sequence is TGCAGCGTTAACCGGGGAAAGGAGACCCAGTACTTC. As protein: CSVNRGKETQYF. The chain carries TRBV29-1 and TRBJ2-5; TRBD2 might be the D (5 bases). The CDR3 length is 12 residues. Per germline, CDR1 SQVTM and CDR2 ANQGSEA. V gave up 5 bases and J gave up 5 bases, with 12 bases separating them.

This chain joins TRBV28 and TRBJ1-4; D not resolved. The length of the CDR3 is 14 residues. Germline V gene sequence: CDR1 MDHEN, CDR2 SYDVKM. Between the trimmed V and J ends, which lost 7 bases and 8 bases, there was a span of 17 bases. The CDR3 bases are TGTGCCAGCACCACCTGGAGGGATGAGGAAAAACTGTTTTTT. The encoded protein is CASTTWRDEEKLFF.

V is TRBV7-8 and J is TRBJ2-1, with D possibly TRBD2 on 5 matching bases. Per germline, CDR1 SGHVS and CDR2 FQNEAQ. V dropped 5 bases and J dropped 4 bases, with 9 bases sitting between them. The CDR3 is 13 amino acids. CDR3 in amino acids: CASSPGTYNEQFF. The CDR3 coding sequence is TGTGCCAGCAGCCCGGGAACTTACAATGAGCAGTTCTTC.

V and J are TRBV4-3 and TRBJ2-2, with TRBD1 matching 11 bases. V gave up 2 bases and J gave up 6 bases; unmatched junction bases: 11. Germline values: CDR1 LGHNA, CDR2 YSLEER. CDR3 length: 18 residues. The CDR3 DNA reads TGCGCCAGCAGCCAACTTATTCCGGGACAGGGGGATTCCGGGGAGCTGTTTTTT. The encoded protein is CASSQLIPGQGDSGELFF.

The chain is built from TRBV28 and TRBJ1-2; the D gene is possibly TRBD1 (5 bases). Germline lookup yields CDR1 MDHEN and CDR2 SYDVKM. Trimming pared 4 bases from V and 6 bases from J, leaving 15 bases between. This CDR3 has 14 amino acids. Here the CDR3 reads CASSSPAGWDGYTF. CDR3 in DNA: TGTGCCAGCAGTTCCCCGGCAGGGTGGGATGGCTACACCTTC.

The V and J genes are TRBV6-5 and TRBJ1-6; D not resolved. Germline V gene data show CDR1 as MNHEY and CDR2 as SVGAGI. V lost 8 bases and J 5 bases, leaving 7 bases between the germline ends. The CDR3 has 12 amino acids. CDR3 in DNA: TGTGCCAGCCGGGAAAATAATTCACCCCTCCACTTT. Translation: CASRENNSPLHF.

The chain is built from TRBV28 and TRBJ2-4, with 7 bases lining up with TRBD2. V was clipped by 7 bases and J by 0 bases; unmatched bases: 3. CDR3 length: 14 residues. Germline V CDR1 and CDR2: MDHEN, SYDVKM. CDR3 DNA sequence: TGTGCCAGCATTGGGGGGGGAGCCAAAAACATTCAGTACTTC. Translation: CASIGGGAKNIQYF. The full variable domain, its missing parts supplied by reference TRBV28 and TRBJ2-4, is DVKVTQSSRYLVKRTGEKVFLECVQDMDHENMFWYRQDPGLGLRLIYFSYDVKMKEKGDIPEGYSVSREKKERFSLILESASTNQTSMYLCASIGGGAKNIQYFGAGTRLSVL.

The chain has TRBV18 and TRBJ1-5, with a possible D match to TRBD1 (5 bases). CDR1 is KGHSH, CDR2 LQKENI, per germline. CDR3 length: 14 residues. The ends were cut back, 1 base at V and 6 bases at J, with 10 bases in the middle. CDR3 sequence reads: CASSPQGQGQPQHF. The CDR3 nucleotides are TGTGCCAGCTCACCACAGGGGCAAGGTCAGCCCCAGCATTTT. The full variable domain, with the rest looked up from reference TRBV18 and TRBJ1-5, is NAGVMQNPRHLVRRRGQEARLRCSPMKGHSHVYWYRQLPEEGLKFMVYLQKENIIDESGMPKERFSAEFPKEGPSILRIQQVVRGDSAAYFCASSPQGQGQPQHFGDGTRLSIL.

This chain uses TRBV7-8 with TRBJ1-5, with 7 nucleotides matching TRBD1. The CDR3 length is 15 residues. Germline lookup yields CDR1 SGHVS and CDR2 FQNEAQ. Losses at the gene ends were 5 bases for V and 6 bases for J; bases not matched to a gene: 10. CDR3 in DNA: TGTGCCAGCAGCCCAGTGACAGGGAACGCTCAGCCCCAGCATTTT. It specifies CASSPVTGNAQPQHF.